The TCR beta chain under discussion was sequenced for a study of shared clonotypes between healthy human individuals (dated by TCRdb to the early 2020s). Describing the broader study: A couple of women and a few men aged 18 to 49 years were included in the cohort. To increase sequencing depth and limit assay-specific biases, different laboratories used diverse techniques to prepare libraries and sequence TCR repertoires. Per donor, three plates each were used for CD4 naive and CD4 memory, two for CD8 naive, and one for CD8 memory. Each donor's leukapheresis produced roughly between roughly 0.9 and 9 billion PBMCs. To estimate repertoire size and how much clonotypes are shared between individuals, the study performed deep sequencing of blood TCR repertoires from a handful of healthy adults.

TCR CDR3 regions were amplified from genomic DNA by multiplex PCR using the deep immunoSEQ assay. Genomic DNA extracted from each cell subset was distributed evenly over all wells of several immunoSEQ 96-well plates, and each plate served as one replicate. For sorted subsets, approximately 190 ng genomic DNA, equal to tens of thousands of T cell genomes, was loaded into each replicate PCR. Purified libraries were measured with a Qubit 3.0 fluorometer, size-checked on a Bioanalyzer 2100, and measured again with the KAPA Library Quantification kit. Every immunoSEQ 96-well plate was sequenced on a separate single-read 150-cycle Illumina NextSeq 550 flow cell. Processing in the source paper ran as follows. Because the immunoSEQ output held only junctional sequences and lacked quality scores, the filtering could not match the filtering applied to full-length reads. To assign V/J genes and CDR3, sequences were annotated against IMGT germline references using PyIR, a Python wrapper for IgBLAST v1.9. Reads with weak V/J assignments (E-value above 1e-6), missing CDR3, stop codons, out-of-frame junctions, or ambiguous translated residues were removed. V3J clonotypes were defined as sequences sharing an identical inferred V gene, J gene, and CDR3 amino acid sequence. Percentage overlap between repertoires was calculated by dividing the number of shared unique clonotypes by the size of the smaller repertoire. Three approaches were used to assess repertoire richness: RTK rarefaction, the Chao1 estimator, and Recon v2.1 estimates of unobserved clonotypes. Generation probabilities were computed with OLGA for all TCRbeta clonotypes obtained by the gDNA method from four donors. TCRdb took this table from immuneACCESS and kept in-frame rearrangements with V and J called. Such tables lack part of the clones; where checked against another copy, unresolved V genes explain under half of the gap, and the rest is unexplained. The V and J calls and clone size were taken over from that table, and D and trimming were inferred from the DNA. The sample table records 2 million to 2.5 million clones; approximately 94% of these occur just once. The ten largest clones capture around 0.13% of the sample.

Overall study outcomes, separate from this receptor: Larger estimated clonotype richness was generally found for naive subsets than for memory subsets. Pairwise subsampling led to the expectation that sequencing depth would affect the degree of clonotype sharing among donors. Sampling was restricted to blood, and TCR repertoires in tissue are likely to differ from TCR repertoires in blood. Roughly 5% of naive CD4, 3.5% of naive CD8, 2.3% of memory CD4, and approximately 0.4% of memory CD8 clonotypes were shared across a few donors. Because the study included only a small number of donors, the genetic and exposure-history diversity represented was limited. Compared with non-shared clonotypes, the clonotypes found in all four sorted-subset donors had higher generation probabilities. Incomplete sequencing was indicated by rarefaction of sorted-subset datasets, despite the large sequencing depth.

Donors were healthy HIV-negative adults with no recently reported acute infections or vaccinations. Only Caucasian adults living in Nashville, Tennessee, USA were represented among the donors. CD4+ T cells were enriched by magnetic negative selection; naive cells were then positively selected on CD45RA, and the negative fraction formed the memory subset. Blood was obtained by leukapheresis, after which PBMCs were separated by Ficoll-Histopaque density gradient centrifugation and cryopreserved in liquid nitrogen vapor phase. Analytical flow cytometry was used to check the purity and quantity of each magnetically sorted T cell population. Each sorted fraction had its genomic DNA isolated and then quantified by UV absorbance on a Nanodrop 2000c. Germline trimming: 8 bases from V, 0 bases from J; junction bases outside gene matches: 7. As encoded in the germline V gene, CDR1 is MNHNS while CDR2 is SASEGT. The cysteine opens and the phenylalanine closes a CDR3 of 15 amino acids. Left in the record is the CDR3 DNA by itself, 45 bases read in frame from the first base.

This clone appeared once. There is no known antigen for this receptor. No much larger clonotype is one base removed from it; base qualities were not supplied. Rearrangement joined TRBV6-1 to TRBJ1-5, with TRBD1 identical over 7 junction bases. This sequence originates from a man between 18 and 29 years old in good health. Material for sequencing was naive CD4+ T cells sorted from blood. The cell subset or site tag for this specimen amounts to: CD45RA+ positively selected. The nucleotides read TGTGCCAGCGACCTGACAGGGTATAGCAATCAGCCCCAGCATTTT. Its protein is CASDLTGYSNQPQHF.